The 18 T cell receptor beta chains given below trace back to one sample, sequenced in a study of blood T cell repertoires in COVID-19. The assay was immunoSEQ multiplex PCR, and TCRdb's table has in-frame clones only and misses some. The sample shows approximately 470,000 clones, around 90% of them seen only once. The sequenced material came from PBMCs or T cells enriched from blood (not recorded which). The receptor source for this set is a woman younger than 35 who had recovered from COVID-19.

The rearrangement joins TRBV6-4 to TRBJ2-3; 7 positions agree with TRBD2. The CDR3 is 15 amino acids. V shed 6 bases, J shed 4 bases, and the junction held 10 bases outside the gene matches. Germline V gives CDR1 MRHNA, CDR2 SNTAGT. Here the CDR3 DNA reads TGTGCCAGCAGCGCAACTAGTGGGGGGGCAGATACGCAGTATTTT. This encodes CASSATSGGADTQYF.

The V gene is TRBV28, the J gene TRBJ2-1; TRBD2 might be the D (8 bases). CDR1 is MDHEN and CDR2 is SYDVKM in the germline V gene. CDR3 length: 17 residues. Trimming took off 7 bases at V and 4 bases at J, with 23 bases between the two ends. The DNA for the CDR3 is TGTGCCAGCAACTGGAGGGGGCCCGGGACTAGGTACAATGAGCAGTTCTTC. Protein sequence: CASNWRGPGTRYNEQFF.

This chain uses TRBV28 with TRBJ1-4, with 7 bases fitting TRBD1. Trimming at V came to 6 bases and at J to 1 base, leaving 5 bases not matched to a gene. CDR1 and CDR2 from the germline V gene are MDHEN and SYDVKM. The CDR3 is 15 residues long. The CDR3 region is CASSTRGRTNEKLFF. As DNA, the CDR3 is TGTGCCAGCAGCACCAGGGGGAGAACTAATGAAAAACTGTTTTTT.

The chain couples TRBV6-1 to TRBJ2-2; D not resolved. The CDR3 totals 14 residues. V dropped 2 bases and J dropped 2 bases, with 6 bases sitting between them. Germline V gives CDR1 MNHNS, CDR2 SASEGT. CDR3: CASSESTNTGELFF. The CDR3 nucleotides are TGTGCCAGCAGTGAATCCACTAACACCGGGGAGCTGTTTTTT.

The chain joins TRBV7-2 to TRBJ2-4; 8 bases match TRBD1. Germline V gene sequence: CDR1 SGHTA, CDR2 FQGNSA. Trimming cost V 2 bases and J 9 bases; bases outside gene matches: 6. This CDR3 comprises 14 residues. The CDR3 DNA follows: TGTGCCAGCAGCTTAAAAGGACAGGGCTTCATTCAGTACTTC. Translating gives CASSLKGQGFIQYF.

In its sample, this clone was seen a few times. This CDR3 is CATSRPSSGTPNEQFF. CDR3 sequence (DNA): TGTGCCACCAGCAGACCCTCGTCCGGGACTCCCAATGAGCAGTTCTTC. This chain joins TRBV15 and TRBJ2-1; tentative D call: TRBD2 (6 bases). Trimming shortened V by 2 bases and J by 6 bases, and 17 bases separated the two germline ends. From germline, CDR1 is LNHNV and CDR2 YYDKDF (reference sequence). The CDR3 contains 16 residues.

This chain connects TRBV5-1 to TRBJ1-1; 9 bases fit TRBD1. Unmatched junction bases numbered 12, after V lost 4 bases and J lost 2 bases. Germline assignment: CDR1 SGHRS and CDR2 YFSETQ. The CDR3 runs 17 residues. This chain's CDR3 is CASSTARKGQGNTEAFF. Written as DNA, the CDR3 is TGCGCCAGCAGCACAGCTCGGAAGGGACAGGGTAACACTGAAGCTTTCTTT.

CDR3 coding DNA: TGTGCCAGTAGTATCGACGGACACAACATGAACACTGAAGCTTTCTTT. Protein sequence: CASSIDGHNMNTEAFF. The chain has TRBV19 and TRBJ1-1; a possible D gene is TRBD1 (5 bases). CDR1 and CDR2 (germline): LNHDA, SQIVND (reference sequence). V was cut by 3 bases and J by 0 bases, with 14 bases left in between. CDR3 size: 16 residues.

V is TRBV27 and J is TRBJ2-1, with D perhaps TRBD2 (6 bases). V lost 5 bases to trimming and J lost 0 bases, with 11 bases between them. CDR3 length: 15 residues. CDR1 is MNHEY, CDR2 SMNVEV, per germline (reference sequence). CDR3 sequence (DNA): TGTGCCAGCAGTGGCGGGGTTAGCTCCTACAATGAGCAGTTCTTC. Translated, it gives CASSGGVSSYNEQFF.

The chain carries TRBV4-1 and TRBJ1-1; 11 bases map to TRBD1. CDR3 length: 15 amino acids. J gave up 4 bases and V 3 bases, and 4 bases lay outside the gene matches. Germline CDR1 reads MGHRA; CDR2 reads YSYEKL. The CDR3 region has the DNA TGCGCCAGCAGCCAGGCCGGGACAGGGGGCACTGAAGCTTTCTTT. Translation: CASSQAGTGGTEAFF.

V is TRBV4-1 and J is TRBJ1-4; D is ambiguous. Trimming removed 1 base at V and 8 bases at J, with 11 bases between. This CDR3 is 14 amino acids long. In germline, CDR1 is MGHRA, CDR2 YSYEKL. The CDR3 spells CASSQVRSSEKLFF. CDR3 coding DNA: TGCGCCAGCAGCCAAGTGCGGTCAAGCGAAAAACTGTTTTTT.

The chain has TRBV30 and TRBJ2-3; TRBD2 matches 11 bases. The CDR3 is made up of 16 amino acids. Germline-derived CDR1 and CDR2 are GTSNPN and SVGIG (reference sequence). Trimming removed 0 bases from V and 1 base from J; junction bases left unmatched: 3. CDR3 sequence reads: CAWSVATSGGTDTQYF. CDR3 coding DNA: TGTGCCTGGAGTGTGGCGACTAGCGGGGGCACAGATACGCAGTATTTT.

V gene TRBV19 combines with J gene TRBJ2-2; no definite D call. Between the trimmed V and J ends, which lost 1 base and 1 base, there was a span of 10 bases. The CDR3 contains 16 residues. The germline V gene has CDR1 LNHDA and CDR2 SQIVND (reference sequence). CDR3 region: CASSIVPGWNTGELFF. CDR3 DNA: TGTGCCAGTAGTATAGTACCCGGTTGGAACACCGGGGAGCTGTTTTTT. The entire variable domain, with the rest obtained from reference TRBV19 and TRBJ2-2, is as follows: DGGITQSPKYLFRKEGQNVTLSCEQNLNHDAMYWYRQDPGQGLRLIYYSQIVNDFQKGDIAEGYSVSREKKESFPLTVTSAQKNPTAFYLCASSIVPGWNTGELFFGEGSRLTVL.

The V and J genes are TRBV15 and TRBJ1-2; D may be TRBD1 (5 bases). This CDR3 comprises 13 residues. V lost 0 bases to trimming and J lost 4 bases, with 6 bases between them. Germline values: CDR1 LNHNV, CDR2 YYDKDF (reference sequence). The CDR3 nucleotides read TGTGCCACCAGCAGAGAACAGGCCTATGGCTACACCTTC. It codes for CATSREQAYGYTF.

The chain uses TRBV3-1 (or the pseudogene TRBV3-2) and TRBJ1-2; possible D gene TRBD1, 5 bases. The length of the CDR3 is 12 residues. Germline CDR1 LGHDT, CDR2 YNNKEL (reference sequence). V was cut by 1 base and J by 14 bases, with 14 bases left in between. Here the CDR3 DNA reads TGTGCCAGCAGCCAAGGAGGCAGGGCCCTTACCTTC. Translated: CASSQGGRALTF.

CDR3 protein: CAWSTGATIYTEAFF. The CDR3 DNA reads as TGTGCCTGGAGCACAGGGGCGACCATTTACACTGAAGCTTTCTTT. The chain is built from TRBV30 and TRBJ1-1; TRBD1 matches 7 bases. CDR3 length: 15 amino acids. CDR1 and CDR2 (germline): GTSNPN, SVGIG (reference sequence). V lost 3 bases, J lost 3 bases, and 10 bases stayed unmatched. Full variable domain (outside the CDR3, taken from reference TRBV30 and TRBJ1-1): SQTIHQWPATLVQPVGSPLSLECTVEGTSNPNLYWYRQAAGRGLQLLFYSVGIGQISSEVPQNLSASRPQDRQFILSSKKLLLSDSGFYLCAWSTGATIYTEAFFGQGTRLTVV.

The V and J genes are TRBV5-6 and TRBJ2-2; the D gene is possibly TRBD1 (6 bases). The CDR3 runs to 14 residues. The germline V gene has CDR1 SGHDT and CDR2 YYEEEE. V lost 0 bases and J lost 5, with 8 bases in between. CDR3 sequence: CASSLVQGTGELFF. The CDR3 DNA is TGTGCCAGCAGCTTGGTCCAGGGGACCGGGGAGCTGTTTTTT.

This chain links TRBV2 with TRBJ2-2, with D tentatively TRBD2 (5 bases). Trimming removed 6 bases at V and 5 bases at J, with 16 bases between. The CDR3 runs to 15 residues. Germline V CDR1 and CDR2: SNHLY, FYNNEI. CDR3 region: CASRLRGWSTGELFF. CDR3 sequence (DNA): TGTGCCAGCAGGTTGCGAGGGTGGAGTACCGGGGAGCTGTTTTTT.